A single sample is the source of the 7 T cell receptor beta chains below, sequenced in a study of CD8 T cells in ankylosing spondylitis. MiXCR, applied by TCRdb to the 5' RACE reads, yields one record per CDR3 protein. The table lists 69,000 or so distinct CDR3 sequences, about 5.2% of them singletons. The specimen sequenced was blood, either unsorted or a sorted T cell fraction (not recorded which). The receptors originated from a male donor with ankylosing spondylitis or in good health (not recorded which).

This clonotype was observed at least ten times. The chain has TRBV4-3 and TRBJ2-4; TRBD1 is a possible D gene (5 bases). From germline, CDR1 is LGHNA and CDR2 YSLEER. Trimming cost V 0 bases and J 4 bases, with 10 bases left between them. The CDR3 length is 15 residues. In DNA, the CDR3 is TGCGCCAGCAGCCAAGATGGCCAGGGAAAAAACATTCAGTACTTC. Translation gives CASSQDGQGKNIQYF.

This clonotype was seen at least ten times. This chain connects TRBV4-1 to TRBJ1-5, with D maybe TRBD1 (5 bases). This CDR3 is built from 14 residues. Per the germline V gene, CDR1 is MGHRA and CDR2 is YSYEKL. Trimming removed 0 bases from V and 7 bases from J, with 10 bases in between. CDR3 in DNA: TGCGCCAGCAGCCAAGATGAGGGGCAACAGCCCCAGCATTTT. Its protein is CASSQDEGQQPQHF.

This clonotype has ten or more counts. The chain links TRBV3-1 to TRBJ1-1; D not certain. CDR1 LGHDT and CDR2 YNNKEL come from the germline V gene (reference sequence). Trimming removed 1 base at V and 5 bases at J, with 8 bases between. The CDR3 has 13 amino acids. The CDR3 loop reads CASSQVRGTEAFF. The CDR3 nucleotides are TGTGCCAGCAGCCAAGTACGTGGGACTGAAGCTTTCTTT.

This clonotype was counted many times. The chain links TRBV4-1 to TRBJ1-5; 10 bases agree with TRBD1. Unmatched junction bases numbered 9, after V lost 1 base and J lost 6 bases. Germline V CDR1 and CDR2: MGHRA, YSYEKL. The CDR3 is 17 residues long. The CDR3 bases are TGCGCCAGCAGCCAAGGGGTCATGACAGGGGGCAGTCAGCCCCAGCATTTT. Residues: CASSQGVMTGGSQPQHF.

The chain is built from TRBV15 and TRBJ2-3; D unresolved. The CDR3 loop spans 14 amino acids. V lost 5 bases and J lost 5, with 14 bases in between. Germline V gene data show CDR1 as LNHNV and CDR2 as YYDKDF (reference sequence). The DNA of the CDR3 is TGTGCCACCAGCGGCCGGACCGGGCGAGATACGCAGTATTTT. Translated: CATSGRTGRDTQYF.

This clonotype was seen repeatedly, ten times or more. The CDR3 protein is CASSSNPTGGLTEAFF. The CDR3 nucleotides are TGCGCCAGCAGCTCCAACCCGACAGGGGGGTTAACTGAAGCTTTCTTT. J is TRBJ1-1 and V is TRBV5-1; 9 nucleotides match TRBD1. The germline V gene encodes CDR1 SGHRS and CDR2 YFSETQ. The junction had 11 bases not matched to a gene; V was cut back by 3 bases and J by 5 bases. The CDR3 totals 16 residues.

This clonotype was counted at least ten times. The J gene is TRBJ2-2, the V gene TRBV29-1; no clear D gene. This CDR3 has 13 residues. Germline V gene sequence: CDR1 SQVTM, CDR2 ANQGSEA. Trimming removed 6 bases from V and 0 bases from J, with 8 bases in between. The CDR3 spells CSVITANTGELFF. Here the CDR3 DNA reads TGCAGCGTCATAACAGCGAACACCGGGGAGCTGTTTTTT.